One and the same sample provided the 28 T cell receptor beta chains below, sequenced in a study of human T cells and chemical hapten exposure. As to time point: patch test 3, about 24 weeks after DPC sensitization. This sample's treatment: therapeutic diphenylcyclopropenone sensitization with weekly scalp DPC. MiXCR, run by TCRdb on the RACE reads, gives a single entry per CDR3 protein. There are tens of thousands of distinct CDR3 sequences in the sample; over 10% occur only once, and 5.7% lies in the top ten. Source: whole blood, taken in connection with sensitization to the hapten diphenylcyclopropenone (DPC). The source is a woman in her fifties or sixties with alopecia areata. Some clones in this sample may be carry-over from other donors' samples.

The V and J genes are TRBV5-1 and TRBJ2-2; unclear D gene. V lost 1 base and J lost 7, with 8 bases in between. This CDR3 has 13 residues. Germline loops: CDR1 SGHRS, CDR2 YFSETQ. The CDR3 protein is CASSLFLDGELFF. As DNA, the CDR3 is TGCGCCAGCAGCTTGTTTTTGGACGGGGAGCTGTTTTTT.

The chain joins TRBV27 to TRBJ1-5, with TRBD1 as a possible D gene (6 bases). The CDR3 is made up of 14 amino acids. Germline CDR1 is MNHEY and CDR2 is SMNVEV (reference sequence). V was cut by 3 bases and J by 7 bases, with 13 bases left in between. This CDR3 reads CASSFQGFGQPQHF. The CDR3 DNA follows: TGTGCCAGCAGTTTTCAGGGGTTCGGGCAGCCCCAGCATTTT.

This clonotype showed up many times. The V and J genes are TRBV11-2 and TRBJ2-3; maybe TRBD2 (6 bases). The CDR3 runs to 16 residues. Germline loops: CDR1 SGHAT, CDR2 FQNNGV. The V gene lost 3 bases and the J gene lost 4 bases, with 17 bases spanning the gap. For the CDR3, the DNA is TGTGCCAGCAGCTTTCCGGGAGTGCCTAGGGCAGATACGCAGTATTTT. Amino acids: CASSFPGVPRADTQYF. Full variable domain (missing parts from reference TRBV11-2 and TRBJ2-3): EAGVAQSPRYKIIEKRQSVAFWCNPISGHATLYWYQQILGQGPKLLIQFQNNGVVDDSQLPKDRFSAERLKGVDSTLKIQPAKLEDSAVYLCASSFPGVPRADTQYFGPGTRLTVL.

This clonotype was observed at least ten times. The gene calls are TRBV20-1 and TRBJ1-5; D is unresolved. CDR1 and CDR2 (germline): DFQATT, SNEGSKA (reference sequence). The CDR3 spans 14 residues. V lost 5 bases, J lost 0 bases, and 11 bases lay in between. CDR3 amino acids: CSAATPNSNQPQHF. The CDR3 nucleotides are TGCAGTGCTGCAACCCCGAATAGCAATCAGCCCCAGCATTTT.

This clonotype was detected only a few times. This sequence joins TRBV5-1 and TRBJ2-1; D gene ambiguous. CDR1 SGHRS and CDR2 YFSETQ come from the germline V gene. Trimming removed 1 base at V and 3 bases at J, with 14 bases between. CDR3 size: 16 residues. CDR3 sequence (DNA): TGCGCCAGCAGCTTGAGGATGGCGGAGATCTACAATGAGCAGTTCTTC. Its translation is CASSLRMAEIYNEQFF.

J is TRBJ2-3 and V is TRBV12-3 or TRBV12-4, with 10 bases identical to TRBD2. The CDR3 runs to 15 residues. Trimming at V came to 8 bases and at J to 4 bases, leaving 9 bases not matched to a gene. The CDR3 reads CASGQGTSVPDTQYF. Written as DNA, the CDR3 is TGTGCCAGCGGCCAAGGGACTAGCGTGCCAGATACGCAGTATTTT.

The CDR3 DNA sequence: TGCAGTGCTAGAGCAGTAAAACCGGGACTGTTGGGAGCAGATACGCAGTATTTT. Its translation is CSARAVKPGLLGADTQYF. The rearrangement joins TRBV20-1 to TRBJ2-3, with D possibly matching TRBD2 (6 bases). The CDR3 totals 18 residues. Germline-derived CDR1 and CDR2 are DFQATT and SNEGSKA (reference sequence). V lost 1 base to trimming and J lost 4 bases, with 24 bases between them.

This clonotype was seen ten or more times. This chain uses TRBV4-1 with TRBJ2-1; D possibly corresponds to TRBD2 (5 bases). The V gene's germline CDR1 is MGHRA and CDR2 YSYEKL. The CDR3 has 11 amino acids. V lost 11 bases and J 4 bases, leaving 9 bases between the germline ends. CDR3 residues: CASRGYNEQFF. In DNA form, the CDR3 reads TGCGCCTCCCGGGGATACAATGAGCAGTTCTTC.

This clonotype showed up many times. The chain carries TRBV6-5 and TRBJ2-7; TRBD2 might be the D (5 bases). The V end lost 2 bases, the J end lost 6 bases, and 20 bases lay between the germline ends. Germline V CDR1 and CDR2: MNHEY, SVGAGI. This CDR3 region has 16 residues. DNA of the CDR3: TGTGCCAGCAGTTACCGGGCCATTCGGGATAGCGCCGAGCAGTACTTC. This encodes CASSYRAIRDSAEQYF.

This clonotype was observed a few times. The chain carries TRBV12-3 or TRBV12-4 and TRBJ2-4; possible D gene TRBD2, 5 bases. The CDR3 extends over 15 amino acids. The V gene lost 2 bases and the J gene lost 8 bases, with 16 bases spanning the gap. This CDR3 is CASSLIGPPEDIQYF. The CDR3 coding sequence is TGTGCCAGCAGTTTAATAGGGCCCCCGGAGGACATTCAGTACTTC.

This clonotype showed up just a few times. The chain recombines TRBV15 with TRBJ2-3, with 8 positions matching TRBD1. Germline V gives CDR1 LNHNV, CDR2 YYDKDF (reference sequence). The V and J ends lost 0 bases and 4 bases, in that order; junction bases with no gene match: 3. This CDR3 has 15 residues. CDR3 residues: CATSREAGGADTQYF. The CDR3 bases are TGTGCCACCAGCAGAGAGGCAGGGGGCGCAGATACGCAGTATTTT.

In this sample, this clonotype turned up many times. The chain employs TRBV11-2 and TRBJ2-1; TRBD1 matches at 7 bases. Germline trimming cut 1 base from V and 4 bases from J; bases unmatched to any gene: 4. The CDR3 spans 15 residues. Germline V gene lookup returns CDR1 SGHAT and CDR2 FQNNGV. The CDR3 DNA sequence: TGTGCCAGCAGCTTAGGACAGGGCCATTACAATGAGCAGTTCTTC. Translating it yields CASSLGQGHYNEQFF.

The genes are TRBV7-6 and TRBJ2-1, with D maybe TRBD2 (5 bases). The CDR3 spans 12 residues. Germline V gene sequence: CDR1 SGHVS, CDR2 FNYEAQ. With 1 base removed from V and 9 bases from J, the gap between germline ends came to 7 bases. The CDR3 spells CASSLGGGEQFF. DNA for the CDR3: TGTGCCAGCAGCTTAGGAGGAGGTGAGCAGTTCTTC.

This clonotype has ten or more counts. The chain is built from TRBV7-6 and TRBJ2-5, with D unresolved. Trimming removed 5 bases from V and 7 bases from J, with 20 bases in between. This CDR3 has 15 amino acids. The germline V gene encodes CDR1 SGHVS and CDR2 FNYEAQ. CDR3 residues: CASSPPGRSLGTQYF. For the CDR3, the DNA is TGTGCCAGCAGCCCTCCCGGCCGGAGCCTAGGGACCCAGTACTTC.

The sample holds many counts of this clonotype. The V and J genes are TRBV7-8 and TRBJ1-1; TRBD1 agrees at 7 bases. Germline trimming cut 5 bases from V and 0 bases from J; bases unmatched to any gene: 9. The CDR3 spans 16 residues. CDR1 and CDR2 from the germline V gene are SGHVS and FQNEAQ. The CDR3, as DNA: TGTGCCAGCAGCCTCCCTCTGGGACAGTTGAACACTGAAGCTTTCTTT. This translates into CASSLPLGQLNTEAFF.

The chain couples TRBV5-1 to TRBJ2-7; 9 nucleotides match TRBD2. Losses at the gene ends were 4 bases for V and 0 bases for J; bases not matched to a gene: 8. This CDR3 is built from 16 residues. Germline loops: CDR1 SGHRS, CDR2 YFSETQ. The CDR3 coding sequence is TGCGCCAGCAGCATTGTGACTAGCGGATCCTCCTACGAGCAGTACTTC. Translation gives CASSIVTSGSSYEQYF.

This clonotype showed up many times. This chain's CDR3 is CSASPGLAGSGNIQYF. The CDR3 coding sequence is TGCAGTGCTAGTCCAGGACTAGCGGGAAGTGGGAACATTCAGTACTTC. The V call is TRBV20-1, the J call TRBJ2-4, with 12 bases aligning to TRBD2. After removal of 3 bases from V and 7 bases from J, the junction contained 10 bases not matched to a gene. This CDR3 is 16 amino acids long. Germline V gives CDR1 DFQATT, CDR2 SNEGSKA (reference sequence).

This clonotype was seen a few times. The chain links TRBV11-2 to TRBJ2-1; 11 nucleotides match TRBD2. There are 17 residues in the CDR3. The germline CDR1 and CDR2 sequences are SGHAT and FQNNGV. V was clipped by 5 bases and J by 2 bases; unmatched bases: 8. The CDR3 reads CASSLTGTSGAYNEQFF. In DNA form, the CDR3 reads TGTGCCAGCAGCCTGACCGGGACTAGCGGAGCCTACAATGAGCAGTTCTTC.

This clonotype showed up many times. The chain has TRBV6-6 and TRBJ1-5; D unresolved. The V gene lost 2 bases and the J gene lost 6 bases, with 8 bases spanning the gap. Per the germline V gene, CDR1 is MNHNY and CDR2 is SVGAGI (reference sequence). The CDR3 runs to 13 residues. CDR3 nucleotides: TGTGCCAGCAGTTACGGAAACGGTCAGCCCCAGCATTTT. Amino acids: CASSYGNGQPQHF.

The rearrangement links TRBV11-2 to TRBJ2-1, with D hard to call. V lost 4 bases and J 6 bases, leaving 4 bases between the germline ends. The germline V gene encodes CDR1 SGHAT and CDR2 FQNNGV. This CDR3 is built from 11 residues. The CDR3 region has the DNA TGTGCCAGCAGCTCCCCCAATGAGCAGTTCTTC. Translation: CASSSPNEQFF. The full variable domain, with the rest looked up from reference TRBV11-2 and TRBJ2-1, is EAGVAQSPRYKIIEKRQSVAFWCNPISGHATLYWYQQILGQGPKLLIQFQNNGVVDDSQLPKDRFSAERLKGVDSTLKIQPAKLEDSAVYLCASSSPNEQFFGPGTRLTVL.

CDR3 DNA: TGTGCCAGCAGCCCCACCGGGAACTGGATTTCACCCCTCCACTTT. This translates into CASSPTGNWISPLHF. The rearrangement uses TRBV14 and TRBJ1-6, with D uncertain. V lost 4 bases and J lost 9, with 16 bases in between. The CDR3 is 15 residues long. Germline CDR1 is SGHDN and CDR2 is FVKESK.

This clonotype was found many times. This chain links TRBV10-2 with TRBJ1-5; TRBD1 matches 8 bases. Germline CDR1 is WSHSY and CDR2 is SAAADI. The CDR3 has 14 amino acids. Trimming removed 6 bases from V and 7 bases from J; junction bases left unmatched: 8. CDR3 sequence: CASREDRGGQPQHF. The CDR3 DNA sequence: TGCGCCAGCAGAGAAGACAGGGGCGGGCAGCCCCAGCATTTT.

This clonotype turned up a few times. At one boundary the junction diverges from the germline segment, which might be a read error. The rearrangement joins TRBV2 to TRBJ1-1; TRBD1 is a possible D gene (5 bases). This CDR3 comprises 17 residues. The germline V gene encodes CDR1 SNHLY and CDR2 FYNNEI. The DNA of the CDR3 is TGTGCCAGCAGTGAGAGTGGAGGGGCTCTAATGAACACTGAAGCTTTTTTT. Translated: CASSESGGALMNTEAFF.

V and J are TRBV5-5 and TRBJ2-7; D gene unclear. Germline-derived CDR1 and CDR2 are SGHKS and YYEKEE (reference sequence). V lost 4 bases to trimming and J lost 5 bases, with 16 bases between them. The CDR3 is 14 residues long. As DNA, the CDR3 is TGTGCCAGCAGCCCAGGACGAGGAGCTAACGAGCAGTACTTC. Amino acid sequence: CASSPGRGANEQYF.

This clonotype was counted at least ten times. The chain couples TRBV15 to TRBJ2-2; the D gene is possibly TRBD2 (6 bases). V lost 3 bases and J 1 base, leaving 12 bases between the germline ends. From germline, CDR1 is LNHNV and CDR2 YYDKDF (reference sequence). This CDR3 is built from 16 residues. The CDR3 region has the DNA TGTGCCACCAGCAGGGATGGACTACTGAACACCGGGGAGCTGTTTTTT. Translating gives CATSRDGLLNTGELFF.

In this sample, this clonotype turned up many times. The germline gene is not matched at one end of the junction; a read error may be the cause. The J gene is TRBJ2-7, the V gene TRBV11-2; the D gene is possibly TRBD2 (6 bases). In germline, CDR1 is SGHAT, CDR2 FQNNGV. The CDR3 loop spans 12 amino acids. The CDR3: CASSLGWREFAF. In DNA, the CDR3 is TGTGCCAGCAGCTTAGGTTGGCGGGAATTTGCCTTC.

This clonotype was seen more than once but under ten times. The rearrangement uses TRBV14 and TRBJ2-1, with D perhaps TRBD2 (5 bases). The CDR3 loop spans 15 amino acids. The germline gives CDR1 SGHDN, CDR2 FVKESK. V was cut by 4 bases and J by 0 bases, with 10 bases left in between. The CDR3 DNA sequence: TGTGCCAGCAGCCTGCTACTAGGCTCCTACAATGAGCAGTTCTTC. It encodes CASSLLLGSYNEQFF.

This clonotype was counted many times. The J gene is TRBJ1-6, the V gene TRBV20-1; D is possibly TRBD1 (5 bases). The CDR3 runs 16 residues. V was pared by 4 bases and J by 10 bases, with 23 bases between. Germline CDR1 is DFQATT and CDR2 is SNEGSKA (reference sequence). The CDR3 is CSANAGTVPRQSPLHF. The CDR3, as DNA: TGCAGTGCTAACGCGGGGACCGTCCCTCGGCAGTCACCCCTCCACTTT.